The 11 T cell receptor beta chains in this list originate from one sample, sequenced in a study of shared clonotypes between healthy human individuals. The repertoire was sequenced with immunoSEQ multiplex PCR; TCRdb's copy has only in-frame clones and lacks some. The sample lists under 1,100,000 clones, 65% to 75% occurring once. The specimen was memory CD4+ T cells sorted from blood. As for subset: CD45RA-negative fraction. These receptors were taken from a man between 18 and 29 years old in good health.

The chain carries TRBV7-2 and TRBJ2-2, with D perhaps matching TRBD1 (6 bases). The ends were cut back, 5 bases at V and 6 bases at J, with 13 bases in the middle. Germline lookup yields CDR1 SGHTA and CDR2 FQGNSA. The CDR3 extends over 14 amino acids. DNA for the CDR3: TGTGCCAGCAGCCCGATGGGGGCCCCCGGGGAGCTGTTTTTT. Its protein product is CASSPMGAPGELFF.

This chain uses TRBV28 with TRBJ1-1, with D maybe TRBD1 (5 bases). There are 14 residues in the CDR3. Germline-derived CDR1 and CDR2 are MDHEN and SYDVKM. Trimming cost V 4 bases and J 1 base, with 10 bases left between them. The CDR3 reads CASSSPTGNTEAFF. DNA for the CDR3: TGTGCCAGCAGTTCCCCTACAGGGAACACTGAAGCTTTCTTT.

The chain combines TRBV6-5 with TRBJ2-2, with 9 bases aligning to TRBD1. CDR1 is MNHEY and CDR2 is SVGAGI in the germline V gene. The trim removed 7 bases at V and 6 bases at J, leaving 6 bases unmatched. This CDR3 region has 14 residues. In nucleotides, the CDR3 is TGTGCCAGCATACAGGGGGCTAAGGCCGGGGAGCTGTTTTTT. Residues: CASIQGAKAGELFF.

This chain links TRBV1 with TRBJ2-7; the D segment call TRBD2 is taken from the table without a DNA check. TRBV1 is termed a pseudogene. The CDR3 extends over 11 amino acids. The CDR3 DNA reads TGCACCAGCAGAGGGGGGGTCGGGCAGTACTTC. Protein product: CTSRGGVGQYF.

The genes are TRBV7-2 and TRBJ2-1; D may be TRBD2 (6 bases). This CDR3 is built from 17 residues. Per the germline V gene, CDR1 is SGHTA and CDR2 is FQGNSA. V dropped 10 bases and J dropped 0 bases, with 22 bases sitting between them. CDR3 region: CATADHPTSFSYNEQFF. CDR3 DNA: TGTGCCACTGCCGACCATCCCACTAGCTTCTCCTACAATGAGCAGTTCTTC.

The chain joins TRBV10-2 to TRBJ1-2; D is unresolved. The CDR3 length is 12 residues. The germline CDR1 and CDR2 sequences are WSHSY and SAAADI. Trimming pared 5 bases from V and 1 base from J, leaving 5 bases between. DNA for the CDR3: TGCGCCAGCAGTCACATTAACTATGGCTACACCTTC. It encodes CASSHINYGYTF.

The V gene is TRBV5-3, the J gene TRBJ2-3, with 10 bases identical to TRBD1. TRBV5-3 is identified as an open reading frame with a role that is uncertain. This CDR3 has 18 residues. After removal of 4 bases from V and 6 bases from J, the junction contained 17 bases not matched to a gene. The chain's CDR3 is CARSPRNKTGGASDTQYF. CDR3 coding DNA: TGTGCCAGAAGCCCACGGAACAAGACAGGGGGCGCATCGGATACGCAGTATTTT.

The CDR3 nucleotides read TGTGCCAGCAGTGAGGGAACAGGGAGGAATTCACCCCTCCACTTT. It specifies CASSEGTGRNSPLHF. V is TRBV6-1 and J is TRBJ1-6; D possibly corresponds to TRBD1 (6 bases). Looked up from germline, CDR1 is MNHNS and CDR2 is SASEGT. CDR3 length equals 15 residues. V was pared by 3 bases and J by 7 bases, with 13 bases between.

On this clone itself: Being one base from a much bigger clone, this may be a read error. The sample carries other DNA sequences with the same CDR3. This sequence joins TRBV7-9 and TRBJ2-3, with unresolved D. Trimming cost V 2 bases and J 4 bases, with 4 bases left between them. The CDR3 has 12 amino acids. Germline-derived CDR1 and CDR2 are SEHNR and FQNEAQ (reference sequence). The CDR3 DNA follows: TGTGCCAGCAGCTTATTGGCAGATACGCAGTATTTT. It translates to CASSLLADTQYF. The complete variable domain, with remaining parts taken from reference TRBV7-9 and TRBJ2-3, reads DTGVSQNPRHKITKRGQNVTFRCDPISEHNRLYWYRQTLGQGPEFLTYFQNEAQLEKSRLLSDRFSAERPKGSFSTLEIQRTEQGDSAMYLCASSLLADTQYFGPGTRLTVL.

The chain joins TRBV25-1 to TRBJ2-5, with D maybe TRBD1 (5 bases). The ends were cut back, 4 bases at V and 3 bases at J, with 12 bases in the middle. The CDR3 is made up of 14 amino acids. Germline-derived CDR1 and CDR2 are MGHDK and SYGVNS. CDR3 amino acids: CASSGLGAKETQYF. DNA of the CDR3: TGTGCCAGCAGTGGTTTAGGGGCGAAAGAGACCCAGTACTTC.

With respect to this clone: Within the sample, other DNA sequences also encode this same CDR3. The chain is built from TRBV2 and TRBJ2-3, with D uncertain. From germline, CDR1 is SNHLY and CDR2 FYNNEI. Trimming took off 4 bases at V and 5 bases at J, with 4 bases between the two ends. The length of the CDR3 is 11 residues. For the CDR3, the DNA is TGTGCCAGCAGTGTATTAGATACGCAGTATTTT. This gives the protein CASSVLDTQYF.